This T cell receptor beta chain appears in the sequencing data of a study of response to subunit inactivated influenza vaccine. As regards this clonotype: Its antigen is unknown.

General study results and limits: Authors suggested few new T cells are recruited by each seasonal influenza vaccination.

TCRdb ran MiXCR on the RT-PCR reads and lists one entry per CDR3 protein. The sample has hundreds of thousands of distinct CDR3 sequences; approximately 15% are singletons. Germline V gives CDR1 DFQATT, CDR2 SNEGSKA (reference sequence). The CDR3 spans 13 residues. V was cut by 3 bases and J by 2 bases, with 10 bases left in between. The chain combines TRBV20-1 with TRBJ2-5; D is ambiguous. This TCR came from a man in his fifties who received an inactivated influenza vaccine. This sample comprised PBMCs from blood, obtained roughly 12 days after vaccination. The CDR3 protein is CSASDRLQETQYF. The CDR3 bases are TGCAGTGCTAGCGATCGCCTTCAAGAGACCCAGTACTTC.